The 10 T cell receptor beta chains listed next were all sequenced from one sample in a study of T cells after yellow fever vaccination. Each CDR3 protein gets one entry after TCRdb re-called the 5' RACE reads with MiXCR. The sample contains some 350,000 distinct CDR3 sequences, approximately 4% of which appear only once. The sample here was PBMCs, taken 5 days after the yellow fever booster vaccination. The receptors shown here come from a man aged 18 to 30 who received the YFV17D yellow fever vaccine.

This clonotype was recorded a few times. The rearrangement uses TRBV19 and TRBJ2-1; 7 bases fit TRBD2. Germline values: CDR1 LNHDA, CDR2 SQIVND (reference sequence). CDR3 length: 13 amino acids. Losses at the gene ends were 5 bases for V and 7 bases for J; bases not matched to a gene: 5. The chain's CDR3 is CASSAGLPNEQFF. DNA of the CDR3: TGTGCCAGTAGTGCGGGACTACCTAATGAGCAGTTCTTC.

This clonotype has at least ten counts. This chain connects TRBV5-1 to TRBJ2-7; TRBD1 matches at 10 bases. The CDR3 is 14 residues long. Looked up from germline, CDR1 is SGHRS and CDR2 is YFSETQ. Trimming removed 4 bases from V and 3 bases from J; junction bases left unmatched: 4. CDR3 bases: TGCGCCAGCAGCCCAGGGACAGGGGACTACGAGCAGTACTTC. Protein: CASSPGTGDYEQYF.

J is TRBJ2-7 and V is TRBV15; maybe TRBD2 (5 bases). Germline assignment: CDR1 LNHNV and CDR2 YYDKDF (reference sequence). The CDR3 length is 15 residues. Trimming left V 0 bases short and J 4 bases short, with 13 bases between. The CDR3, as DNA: TGTGCCACCAGCAGAGATTATCTGGAGGCGTACGAGCAGTACGTC. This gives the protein CATSRDYLEAYEQYV.

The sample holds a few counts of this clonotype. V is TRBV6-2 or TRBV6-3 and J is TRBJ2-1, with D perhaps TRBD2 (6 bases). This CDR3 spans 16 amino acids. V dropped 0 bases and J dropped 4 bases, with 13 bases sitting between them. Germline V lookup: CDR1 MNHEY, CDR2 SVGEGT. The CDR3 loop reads CASSYSSGGAYNEQFF. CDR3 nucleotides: TGTGCCAGCAGTTACTCTAGTGGCGGGGCGTACAATGAGCAGTTCTTC.

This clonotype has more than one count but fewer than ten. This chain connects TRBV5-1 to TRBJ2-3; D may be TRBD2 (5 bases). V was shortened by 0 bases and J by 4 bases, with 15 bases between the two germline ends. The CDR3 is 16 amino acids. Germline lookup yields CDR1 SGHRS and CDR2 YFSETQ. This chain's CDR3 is CASSLATKVGADTQYF. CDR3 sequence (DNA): TGCGCCAGCAGCTTGGCCACCAAGGTCGGGGCAGATACGCAGTATTTT.

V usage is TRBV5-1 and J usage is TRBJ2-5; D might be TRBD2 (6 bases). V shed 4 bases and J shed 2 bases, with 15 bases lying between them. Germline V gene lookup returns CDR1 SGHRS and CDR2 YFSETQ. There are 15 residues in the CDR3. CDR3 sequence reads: CASSIGEVPQETQYF. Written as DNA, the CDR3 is TGCGCCAGCAGCATCGGGGAGGTCCCTCAAGAGACCCAGTACTTC. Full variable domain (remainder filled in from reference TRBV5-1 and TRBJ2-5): KAGVTQTPRYLIKTRGQQVTLSCSPISGHRSVSWYQQTPGQGLQFLFEYFSETQRNKGNFPGRFSGRQFSNSRSEMNVSTLELGDSALYLCASSIGEVPQETQYFGPGTRLLVL.

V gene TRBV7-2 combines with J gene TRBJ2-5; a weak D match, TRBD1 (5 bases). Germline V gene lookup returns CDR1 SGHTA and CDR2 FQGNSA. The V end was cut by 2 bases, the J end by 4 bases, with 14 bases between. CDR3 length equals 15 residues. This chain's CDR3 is CASSLPAGFSETQYF. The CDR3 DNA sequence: TGTGCCAGCAGCTTACCCGCAGGGTTTTCAGAGACCCAGTACTTC.

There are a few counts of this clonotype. The CDR3 loop is CASSSGLRGNTEAFF. The DNA of the CDR3 is TGTGCCAGCAGCTCAGGTTTGAGGGGAAACACTGAAGCTTTCTTT. The J gene is TRBJ1-1, the V gene TRBV7-2; tentatively, D is TRBD1 (5 bases). The CDR3 is made up of 15 amino acids. Looked up from germline, CDR1 is SGHTA and CDR2 is FQGNSA. V was pared by 4 bases and J by 2 bases, with 14 bases between.

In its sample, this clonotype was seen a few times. CDR3: CASGRRGEDTQYF. The CDR3 DNA reads TGCGCCAGCGGGCGGCGTGGGGAGGATACGCAGTATTTT. The chain joins TRBV4-3 to TRBJ2-3, with a tentative D call TRBD2 (5 bases). The CDR3 spans 13 residues. V was clipped by 8 bases and J by 6 bases, with 15 bases between them. Germline CDR1 is LGHNA and CDR2 is YSLEER.

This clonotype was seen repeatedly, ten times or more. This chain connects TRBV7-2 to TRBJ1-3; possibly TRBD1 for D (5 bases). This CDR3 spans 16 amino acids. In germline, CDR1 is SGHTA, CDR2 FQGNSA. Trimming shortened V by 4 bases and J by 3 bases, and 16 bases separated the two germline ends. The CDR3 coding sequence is TGTGCCAGCAGCTCCGCGCCTCAGGGTGGTGGAAACACCATATATTTT. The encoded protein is CASSSAPQGGGNTIYF. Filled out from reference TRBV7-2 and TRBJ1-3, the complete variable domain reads GAGVSQSPSNKVTEKGKDVELRCDPISGHTALYWYRQSLGQGLEFLIYFQGNSAPDKSGLPSDRFSAERTGGSVSTLTIQRTQQEDSAVYLCASSSAPQGGGNTIYFGEGSWLTVV.